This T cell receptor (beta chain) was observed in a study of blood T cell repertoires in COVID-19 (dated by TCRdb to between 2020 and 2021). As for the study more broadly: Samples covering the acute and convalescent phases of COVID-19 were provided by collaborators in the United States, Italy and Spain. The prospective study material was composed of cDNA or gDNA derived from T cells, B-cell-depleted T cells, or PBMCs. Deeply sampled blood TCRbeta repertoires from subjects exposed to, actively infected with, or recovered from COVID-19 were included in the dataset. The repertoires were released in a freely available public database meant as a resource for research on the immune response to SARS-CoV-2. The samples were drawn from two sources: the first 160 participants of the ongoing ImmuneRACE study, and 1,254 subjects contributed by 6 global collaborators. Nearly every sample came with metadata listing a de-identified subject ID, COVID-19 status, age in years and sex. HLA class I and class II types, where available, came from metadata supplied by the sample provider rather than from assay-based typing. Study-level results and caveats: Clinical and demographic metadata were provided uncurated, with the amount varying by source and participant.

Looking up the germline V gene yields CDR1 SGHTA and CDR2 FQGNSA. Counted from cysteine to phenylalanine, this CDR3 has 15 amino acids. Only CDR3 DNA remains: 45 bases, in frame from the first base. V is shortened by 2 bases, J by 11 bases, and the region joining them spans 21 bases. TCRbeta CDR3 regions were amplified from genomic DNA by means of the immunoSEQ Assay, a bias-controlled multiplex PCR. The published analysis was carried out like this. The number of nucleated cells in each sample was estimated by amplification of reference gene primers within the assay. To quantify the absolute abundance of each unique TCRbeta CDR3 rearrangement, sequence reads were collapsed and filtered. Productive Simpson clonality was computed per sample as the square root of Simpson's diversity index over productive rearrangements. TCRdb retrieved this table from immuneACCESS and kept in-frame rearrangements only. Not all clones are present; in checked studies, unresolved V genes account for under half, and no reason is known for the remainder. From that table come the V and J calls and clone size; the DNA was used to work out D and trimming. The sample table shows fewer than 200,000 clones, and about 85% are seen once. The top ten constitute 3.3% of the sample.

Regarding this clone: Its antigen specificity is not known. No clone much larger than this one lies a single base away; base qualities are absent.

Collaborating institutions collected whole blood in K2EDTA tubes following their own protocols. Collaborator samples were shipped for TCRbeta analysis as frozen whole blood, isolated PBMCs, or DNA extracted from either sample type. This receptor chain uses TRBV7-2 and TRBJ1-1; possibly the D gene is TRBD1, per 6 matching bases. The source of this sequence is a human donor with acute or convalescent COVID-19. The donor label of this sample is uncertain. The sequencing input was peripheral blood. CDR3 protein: CASSLRAPPGQKAFF. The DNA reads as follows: TGTGCCAGCAGCTTAAGAGCCCCCCCCGGACAGAAGGCTTTCTTT.